A single sample is the source of the 27 T cell receptor beta chains below, sequenced in a study of cytomegalovirus exposure and HLA in healthy donors. The PCR used 60 Vbeta and 13 Jbeta primers. Libraries were prepared by immunoSEQ multiplex PCR; TCRdb keeps only in-frame clonotypes and omits some of them. The sample has about 41,000 clones. The sample comprised PBMCs. These receptors were obtained from a man aged 25-45 years in good health and CMV-seronegative.

V is TRBV5-8 and J is TRBJ1-5; 11 bases are a match to TRBD1. The CDR3 totals 16 residues. The ends lost 0 bases at V and 6 bases at J; junction bases unmatched: 5. Germline V gene lookup returns CDR1 SGHTS and CDR2 YDEGEE. The CDR3 DNA sequence: TGTGCCAGCAGCTTGGCTGGACAGGGGGCAGGTCAGCCCCAGCATTTT. Translating gives CASSLAGQGAGQPQHF. Combining the CDR3 with reference TRBV5-8 and TRBJ1-5 gives the whole variable domain EAGVTQSPTHLIKTRGQQATLRCSPISGHTSVYWYQQALGLGLQFLLWYDEGEERNRGNFPPRFSGRQFPNYSSELNVNALELEDSALYLCASSLAGQGAGQPQHFGDGTRLSIL.

DNA of the CDR3: TGTGCCAGCAGCGTAGATAGCCGGGAGACCCAGTACTTC. Protein product: CASSVDSRETQYF. The chain employs TRBV9 and TRBJ2-5; D is unclear. Germline loops: CDR1 SGDLS, CDR2 YYNGEE. Trimming pared 0 bases from V and 5 bases from J, leaving 8 bases between. The CDR3 totals 13 residues.

The chain couples TRBV5-1 to TRBJ2-7, with 7 bases that match TRBD2. The V segment lost 0 bases and the J segment 0 bases; nucleotides outside the gene matches: 12. This CDR3 spans 18 amino acids. CDR1 is SGHRS and CDR2 is YFSETQ in the germline V gene. The CDR3 loop reads CASSLVASGGFSSYEQYF. In DNA, the CDR3 is TGCGCCAGCAGCTTGGTGGCTAGCGGAGGATTTAGCTCCTACGAGCAGTACTTC.

The V call is TRBV6-6, the J call TRBJ2-7; D may be TRBD2 (6 bases). Germline V gene data show CDR1 as MNHNY and CDR2 as SVGAGI (reference sequence). The V and J ends lost 5 bases and 3 bases respectively, with 8 bases between them. The CDR3 totals 12 residues. In DNA, the CDR3 is TGTGCCAGCAGTCGTAGCGGCTACGAGCAGTACTTC. Residues: CASSRSGYEQYF.

The rearrangement joins TRBV5-4 to TRBJ1-6; 8 bases fit TRBD1. V dropped 5 bases and J dropped 14; count of bases not matched to a gene: 9. This CDR3 is built from 13 residues. Germline V gene sequence: CDR1 SGHNT, CDR2 YYREEE (reference sequence). The CDR3 loop reads CASSLDRAESLHF. CDR3 DNA sequence: TGTGCCAGCAGTCTGGACAGGGCGGAATCCCTCCACTTT.

The rearrangement joins TRBV5-6 to TRBJ2-7; a weak D match, TRBD1 (7 bases). The germline V gene encodes CDR1 SGHDT and CDR2 YYEEEE. The CDR3 is 18 residues long. Trimming removed 4 bases from V and 7 bases from J, with 30 bases in between. The CDR3 region is CASSPSVRTGAKREEQYF. The CDR3 nucleotides are TGTGCCAGCAGCCCCTCGGTTCGGACAGGAGCCAAACGGGAGGAGCAGTACTTC.

As DNA, the CDR3 is TGTGCCAGCAGTGTGGGGGGGCTAGAAGGGAACATTCAGTACTTC. Its translation is CASSVGGLEGNIQYF. This chain joins TRBV6-1 and TRBJ2-4; maybe TRBD2 (7 bases). The CDR3 runs to 15 residues. Trimming pared 4 bases from V and 7 bases from J, leaving 17 bases between. CDR1 is MNHNS, CDR2 SASEGT, per germline.

This chain joins TRBV6-1 and TRBJ2-5; no clear D gene. From germline, CDR1 is MNHNS and CDR2 SASEGT. Trimming pared 2 bases from V and 5 bases from J, leaving 6 bases between. The CDR3 is made up of 12 amino acids. The CDR3 reads CASSEFPETQYF. The CDR3, as DNA: TGTGCCAGCAGTGAATTTCCGGAGACCCAGTACTTC.

CDR3 DNA: TGCAGCGTTGAGGGGGGGACTGGTGGCTACACCTTC. Amino acids: CSVEGGTGGYTF. J is TRBJ1-2 and V is TRBV29-1; a possible D gene is TRBD1 (5 bases). The CDR3 has 12 amino acids. CDR1 SQVTM and CDR2 ANQGSEA come from the germline V gene. Trimming pared 3 bases from V and 7 bases from J, leaving 12 bases between.

The CDR3 loop is CASKRQGDTEAFF. The CDR3 DNA reads TGTGCCAGCAAACGACAGGGGGACACTGAAGCTTTCTTT. This chain joins TRBV11-3 and TRBJ1-1; 9 bases match TRBD1. CDR3 length: 13 residues. The J segment lost 3 bases and the V segment lost 7 bases, leaving 3 bases of the junction unmatched. From germline, CDR1 is SGHNT and CDR2 YENEEA.

This rearrangement joins TRBV11-2 to TRBJ2-1; D is perhaps TRBD2 (6 bases). V was clipped by 0 bases and J by 0 bases, with 9 bases between them. The CDR3 length is 16 residues. Germline CDR1 and CDR2: SGHAT and FQNNGV. CDR3 sequence: CASSLDPGSSYNEQFF. CDR3 DNA sequence: TGTGCCAGCAGCTTAGACCCCGGGAGCTCCTACAATGAGCAGTTCTTC. Based on the CDR3 plus reference TRBV11-2 and TRBJ2-1, the full variable domain is EAGVAQSPRYKIIEKRQSVAFWCNPISGHATLYWYQQILGQGPKLLIQFQNNGVVDDSQLPKDRFSAERLKGVDSTLKIQPAKLEDSAVYLCASSLDPGSSYNEQFFGPGTRLTVL.

V gene TRBV29-1 combines with J gene TRBJ2-3; weak D call: TRBD2 (5 bases). V was pared by 7 bases and J by 2 bases, with 10 bases between. CDR3 length: 12 residues. Germline CDR1 SQVTM, CDR2 ANQGSEA. CDR3: CSGMEATDTQYF. The DNA for the CDR3 is TGCAGCGGGATGGAGGCCACAGATACGCAGTATTTT.

The rearrangement joins TRBV7-9 to TRBJ2-7, with D hard to call. V gave up 3 bases and J gave up 0 bases, with 9 bases separating them. The CDR3 length is 14 residues. The germline gives CDR1 SEHNR, CDR2 FQNEAQ (reference sequence). DNA of the CDR3: TGTGCCAGCAGCTTGGCGGAGAACTCCTACGAGCAGTACTTC. Its protein product is CASSLAENSYEQYF.

This chain links TRBV7-8 with TRBJ2-2; TRBD1 might be the D (6 bases). The CDR3 covers 18 residues. Germline V gene lookup returns CDR1 SGHVS and CDR2 FQNEAQ. Trimming left V 1 base short and J 6 bases short, with 21 bases between. CDR3 in amino acids: CASSLGGHGGTIAGELFF. The CDR3 DNA reads as TGTGCCAGCAGCTTAGGGGGGCATGGGGGCACAATCGCCGGGGAGCTGTTTTTT.

Here the CDR3 reads CASSSRRTANEQFF. Here the CDR3 DNA reads TGTGCCAGCAGCTCTCGAAGGACAGCCAATGAGCAGTTCTTC. The V gene is TRBV11-3, the J gene TRBJ2-1; D might be TRBD1 (6 bases). This CDR3 is 14 amino acids long. V was cut by 4 bases and J by 6 bases, with 13 bases left in between. Germline V gives CDR1 SGHNT, CDR2 YENEEA. The entire variable domain, with the rest obtained from reference TRBV11-3 and TRBJ2-1, is as follows: EAGVVQSPRYKIIEKKQPVAFWCNPISGHNTLYWYLQNLGQGPELLIRYENEEAVDDSQLPKDRFSAERLKGVDSTLKIQPAELGDSAVYLCASSSRRTANEQFFGPGTRLTVL.

This chain connects TRBV30 to TRBJ2-2; 7 bases fit TRBD1. Germline V lookup: CDR1 GTSNPN, CDR2 SVGIG (reference sequence). Losses at the gene ends were 4 bases for V and 6 bases for J; bases not matched to a gene: 2. The CDR3 runs 12 residues. CDR3 sequence reads: CAWKQGAGELFF. The DNA of the CDR3 is TGTGCCTGGAAGCAGGGGGCCGGGGAGCTGTTTTTT.

This chain connects TRBV6-1 to TRBJ1-1; D is perhaps TRBD1 (5 bases). Trimming took 6 bases from V and 5 from J, leaving 13 bases between them. Germline V gene sequence: CDR1 MNHNS, CDR2 SASEGT. The CDR3 extends over 13 amino acids. Here the CDR3 reads CASSIRQNTEAFF. DNA for the CDR3: TGTGCCAGCAGCATTAGACAGAATACTGAAGCTTTCTTT.

The chain employs TRBV12-5 and TRBJ2-1, with D unresolved. This CDR3 spans 14 amino acids. Trimming left V 0 bases short and J 7 bases short, with 10 bases between. CDR1 and CDR2 (germline): LGHNT, FRNRAP. The CDR3 DNA sequence: TGTGCTAGTGGTTTGGTAAGAAACGGTAATGAGCAGTTCTTC. This encodes CASGLVRNGNEQFF.

Comments on this clone: The same CDR3 arises from other DNA sequences in this sample as well. The CDR3 bases are TGTGCCAGCATTAGCACTGAAGCTTTCTTT. Its protein product is CASISTEAFF. This sequence joins TRBV6-5 and TRBJ1-1; D unresolved. V was pared by 7 bases and J by 4 bases, with 4 bases between. The CDR3 has 10 amino acids. Germline CDR1 is MNHEY and CDR2 is SVGAGI.

The chain combines TRBV6-6 with TRBJ2-2; TRBD2 matches at 8 bases. The germline CDR1 and CDR2 sequences are MNHNY and SVGAGI (reference sequence). With V trimmed by 10 bases and J by 2 bases, 6 bases remained unmatched. The CDR3 totals 14 residues. The CDR3 DNA sequence: TGTGCCACCGCTAGCGGGCGAAACACCGGGGAGCTGTTTTTT. Amino acids: CATASGRNTGELFF.

The chain is built from TRBV5-4 and TRBJ1-4, with a possible D match to TRBD1 (6 bases). The CDR3 covers 14 residues. Germline CDR1 and CDR2: SGHNT and YYREEE (reference sequence). Trimming pared 3 bases from V and 6 bases from J, leaving 12 bases between. The chain's CDR3 is CASSSTGEDEKLFF. The CDR3 DNA is TGTGCCAGCAGCTCGACAGGAGAAGATGAAAAACTGTTTTTT.

Here the CDR3 reads CASSTGTSVYEQYF. In nucleotides, the CDR3 is TGTGCCAGCAGTACCGGGACTAGCGTGTACGAGCAGTACTTC. The V and J genes are TRBV2 and TRBJ2-7; TRBD2 agrees at 10 bases. The CDR3 is made up of 14 amino acids. Germline-derived CDR1 and CDR2 are SNHLY and FYNNEI. Trimming took 5 bases from V and 4 from J; bases not matched to a gene: 5.

The chain is built from TRBV5-6 and TRBJ2-5; 9 bases fit TRBD2. This CDR3 spans 18 amino acids. Germline V lookup: CDR1 SGHDT, CDR2 YYEEEE. Trimming at V came to 0 bases and at J to 1 base, leaving 10 bases not matched to a gene. The CDR3 sequence is CASSLAVLSSGGQETQYF. As DNA, the CDR3 is TGTGCCAGCAGCTTGGCCGTCCTGAGTAGCGGGGGCCAAGAGACCCAGTACTTC.

The V gene is TRBV30, the J gene TRBJ1-2, with unresolved D. The CDR3 totals 12 residues. Germline lookup yields CDR1 GTSNPN and CDR2 SVGIG (reference sequence). The V end was cut by 5 bases, the J end by 2 bases, with 9 bases between. CDR3 DNA: TGTGCCTGGGGAACAGTCAACTATGGCTACACCTTC. Protein sequence: CAWGTVNYGYTF.

The chain is built from TRBV9 and TRBJ1-1, with 11 nucleotides matching TRBD1. The CDR3 runs 16 residues. The V gene's germline CDR1 is SGDLS and CDR2 YYNGEE. V was pared by 1 base and J by 0 bases, with 2 bases of the junction left unmatched. The CDR3 region has the DNA TGTGCCAGCAGCGTAAGGACAGGGGGCATGAACACTGAAGCTTTCTTT. Its translation is CASSVRTGGMNTEAFF.

The chain combines TRBV27 with TRBJ1-5, with a weak D call TRBD1 (5 bases). This CDR3 spans 12 amino acids. Per germline, CDR1 MNHEY and CDR2 SMNVEV (reference sequence). With 6 bases removed from V and 11 bases from J, the gap between germline ends came to 14 bases. Written as DNA, the CDR3 is TGTGCCAGCAGCCCGGGGGGATCAGCCCAGCATTTT. Protein product: CASSPGGSAQHF.

This chain joins TRBV11-3 and TRBJ2-1; TRBD2 aligns across 7 bases. Germline V gene data show CDR1 as SGHNT and CDR2 as YENEEA. This CDR3 region has 14 residues. The V and J ends lost 5 bases and 8 bases, in that order; junction bases with no gene match: 9. DNA for the CDR3: TGTGCCAGCAGCGGAAAGCCTAGCGGCTATGAGCAGTTCTTC. It translates to CASSGKPSGYEQFF.